The rows below give T cell receptor beta chains drawn from one sample of a study of blood T cell repertoires in COVID-19. Libraries were prepared by immunoSEQ multiplex PCR; TCRdb keeps only in-frame clonotypes and omits some of them. Of roughly 250,000 clones listed, around 84% were seen once; the top ten hold roughly 1.4%. The source material was peripheral blood. The receptors come from a middle-aged woman who had recovered from COVID-19. The CDR3 runs from the conserved cysteine through the conserved F or W. D genes are given only for firm matches. Clone size is shown for a subset of rows, as once, few, many or a class of expanded clone.

CDR3 protein	CDR3 DNA	D gene	V gene	clone size	J gene
CASSVASGGAGDTQYF	TGTGCCAGCAGCGTAGCTAGCGGGGGGGCAGGTGATACGCAGTATTTT	TRBD2	TRBV7-9	.	TRBJ2-3
CANLPPTQYF	TGTGCCAACCTACCCCCGACCCAGTACTTC	.	TRBV27	.	TRBJ2-5
CASTVRGRSIFGSGELFF	TGTGCCAGCACTGTGCGGGGACGGTCGATCTTTGGTTCCGGGGAGCTGTTTTTT	.	TRBV28	.	TRBJ2-2
CASSPGTGGSEQFF	TGTGCCAGCAGCCCCGGGACAGGGGGAAGTGAGCAGTTCTTC	TRBD1	TRBV3-1/TRBV3-2	.	TRBJ2-1
CAWRLRGGTEAFF	TGTGCCTGGAGATTAAGAGGGGGCACTGAAGCTTTCTTT	.	TRBV30	.	TRBJ1-1
CAWSFEGGGYGYTF	TGTGCCTGGAGTTTTGAGGGAGGGGGCTATGGCTACACCTTC	.	TRBV30	.	TRBJ1-2
CASSFRQREEAFF	TGCGCCAGCAGCTTTCGACAGAGAGAGGAAGCTTTCTTT	.	TRBV4-1	.	TRBJ1-1
CASSSYLEGEQYF	TGTGCCAGCAGCTCCTACCTCGAGGGAGAGCAGTACTTC	.	TRBV11-2	.	TRBJ2-7
CASSFPRGGAGNTGELFF	TGTGCCAGCAGTTTTCCCCGAGGGGGCGCCGGGAACACCGGGGAGCTGTTTTTT	TRBD1	TRBV7-6	.	TRBJ2-2
CASSFAGAEAFF	TGTGCCAGCAGCTTCGCGGGAGCTGAAGCTTTCTTT	.	TRBV7-9	.	TRBJ1-1
CASSLGVGTGNTEAFF	TGTGCCAGCAGCTTAGGGGTTGGGACAGGGAACACTGAAGCTTTCTTT	TRBD1	TRBV7-9	few	TRBJ1-1
CASRGDSLQETQYF	TGTGCCAGCAGAGGGGACAGCCTCCAAGAGACCCAGTACTTC	TRBD1	TRBV2	.	TRBJ2-5
CASSDGLAGKETQYF	TGTGCCAGCAGCGACGGACTAGCGGGGAAAGAGACCCAGTACTTC	TRBD2	TRBV6-6	.	TRBJ2-5
CASRRGSEETQYF	TGTGCCAGCCGAAGGGGGAGTGAAGAGACCCAGTACTTC	.	TRBV12-3/TRBV12-4	.	TRBJ2-5
CASSGPQNTEAFF	TGTGCCAGCAGCGGGCCCCAGAACACTGAAGCTTTCTTT	.	TRBV7-9	few	TRBJ1-1
CASSYSPRKNTEAFF	TGTGCCAGCAGTTACTCCCCGAGAAAGAACACTGAAGCTTTCTTT	.	TRBV6-2/TRBV6-3	.	TRBJ1-1
CASSLEGIREKLFF	TGCGCCAGCAGCTTGGAGGGGATTCGGGAAAAACTGTTTTTT	.	TRBV5-1	.	TRBJ1-4
CAWKRGLNTEAFF	TGTGCCTGGAAAAGGGGGCTGAACACTGAAGCTTTCTTT	TRBD1	TRBV30	.	TRBJ1-1
CASSTTGDTEAFF	TGCGCCAGCAGCACAACAGGGGACACTGAAGCTTTCTTT	TRBD1	TRBV5-1	.	TRBJ1-1
CASSFNSQETQYF	TGTGCCAGCAGCTTTAACAGCCAAGAGACCCAGTACTTC	.	TRBV11-2	once	TRBJ2-5
CASSYGTGTVAFF	TGTGCCAGCAGTTACGGAACAGGGACCGTGGCTTTCTTT	.	TRBV6-5	.	TRBJ1-1
CASSPDGSSGNTIYF	TGTGCCAGCTCACCCGACGGGAGCTCTGGAAACACCATATATTTT	.	TRBV18	.	TRBJ1-3
CASRPGTGGREQYF	TGTGCCAGCAGGCCCGGGACAGGGGGTCGGGAGCAGTACTTC	TRBD1	TRBV5-5	once	TRBJ2-7
CSASKQGIQDGYTF	TGCAGTGCTAGTAAGCAGGGAATACAGGATGGCTACACCTTC	.	TRBV20-1	.	TRBJ1-2
CASSSRGQDKAEKLFF	TGTGCCAGCAGCTCCCGGGGACAGGATAAAGCGGAAAAACTGTTTTTT	TRBD1	TRBV7-9	.	TRBJ1-4
CASSYSAGTQPQHF	TGTGCCAGCAGTTACTCTGCGGGGACTCAGCCCCAGCATTTT	.	TRBV6-6	.	TRBJ1-5